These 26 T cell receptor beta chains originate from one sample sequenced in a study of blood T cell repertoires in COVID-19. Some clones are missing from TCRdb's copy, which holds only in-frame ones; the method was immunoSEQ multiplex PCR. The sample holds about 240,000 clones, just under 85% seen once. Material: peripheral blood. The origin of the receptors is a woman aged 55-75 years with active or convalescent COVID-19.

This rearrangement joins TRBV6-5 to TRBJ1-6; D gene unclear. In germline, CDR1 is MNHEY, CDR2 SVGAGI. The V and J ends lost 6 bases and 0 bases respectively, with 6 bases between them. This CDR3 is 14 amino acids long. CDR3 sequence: CASRGSSYNSPLHF. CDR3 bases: TGTGCCAGCAGAGGGAGCTCCTATAATTCACCCCTCCACTTT.

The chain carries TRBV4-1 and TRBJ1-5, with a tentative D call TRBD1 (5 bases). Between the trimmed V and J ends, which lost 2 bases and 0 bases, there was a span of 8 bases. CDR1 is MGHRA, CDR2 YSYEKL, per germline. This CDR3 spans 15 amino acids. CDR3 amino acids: CASSQSDSSNQPQHF. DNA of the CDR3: TGCGCCAGCAGCCAATCCGACAGTAGCAATCAGCCCCAGCATTTT.

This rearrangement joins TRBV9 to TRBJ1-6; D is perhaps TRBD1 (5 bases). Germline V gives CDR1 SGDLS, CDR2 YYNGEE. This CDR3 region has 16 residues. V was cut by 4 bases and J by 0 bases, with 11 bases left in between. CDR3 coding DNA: TGTGCCAGCAGCCTAACAGGTGTCTCCTATAATTCACCCCTCCACTTT. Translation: CASSLTGVSYNSPLHF.

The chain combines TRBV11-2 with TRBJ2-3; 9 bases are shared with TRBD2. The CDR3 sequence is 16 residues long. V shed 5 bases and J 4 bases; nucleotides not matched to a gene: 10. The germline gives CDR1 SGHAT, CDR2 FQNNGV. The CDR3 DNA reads TGTGCCAGCAGCCTCTCCGTGGGACTAGCTCCAGATACGCAGTATTTT. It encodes CASSLSVGLAPDTQYF.

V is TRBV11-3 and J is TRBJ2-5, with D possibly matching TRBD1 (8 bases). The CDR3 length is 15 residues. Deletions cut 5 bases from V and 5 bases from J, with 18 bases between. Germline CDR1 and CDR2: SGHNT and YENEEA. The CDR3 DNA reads TGTGCCAGCAGCCAAAGCGGGACAGGTGGGGAGACCCAGTACTTC. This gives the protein CASSQSGTGGETQYF.

Here the CDR3 DNA reads TGTGCCAGTAGTACCTATTCTGACAGCTATGGCTACACCTTC. Protein sequence: CASSTYSDSYGYTF. The chain carries TRBV19 and TRBJ1-2; perhaps TRBD1 as D (5 bases). This CDR3 is 14 amino acids long. V lost 4 bases and J lost 4, with 13 bases in between. Germline V gene lookup returns CDR1 LNHDA and CDR2 SQIVND (reference sequence).

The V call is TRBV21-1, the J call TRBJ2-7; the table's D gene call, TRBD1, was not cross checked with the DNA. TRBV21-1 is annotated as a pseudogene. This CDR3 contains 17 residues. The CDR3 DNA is TGTGCCAGCAGCAAAAGGAGTTCAGGGGACCTCACCTACGAGCAGTACTTC. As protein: CASSKRSSGDLTYEQYF.

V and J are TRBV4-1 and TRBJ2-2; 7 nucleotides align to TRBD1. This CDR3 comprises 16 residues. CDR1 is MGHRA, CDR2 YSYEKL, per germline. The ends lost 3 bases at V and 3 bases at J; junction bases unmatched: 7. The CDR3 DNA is TGCGCCAGCAGCCAGGACCGGACAGGAGACACCGGGGAGCTGTTTTTT. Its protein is CASSQDRTGDTGELFF.

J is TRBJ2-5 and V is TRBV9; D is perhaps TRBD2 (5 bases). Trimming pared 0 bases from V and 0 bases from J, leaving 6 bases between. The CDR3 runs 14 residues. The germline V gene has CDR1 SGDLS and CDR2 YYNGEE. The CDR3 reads CASSVVGDQETQYF. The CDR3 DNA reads TGTGCCAGCAGCGTAGTGGGAGACCAAGAGACCCAGTACTTC.

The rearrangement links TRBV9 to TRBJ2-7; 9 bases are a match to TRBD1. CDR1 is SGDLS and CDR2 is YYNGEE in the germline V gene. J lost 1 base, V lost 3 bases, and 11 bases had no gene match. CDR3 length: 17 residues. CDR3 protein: CASSGPRGTGTSYEQYF. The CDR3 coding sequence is TGTGCCAGCAGCGGACCCAGGGGGACAGGGACTTCCTACGAGCAGTACTTC.

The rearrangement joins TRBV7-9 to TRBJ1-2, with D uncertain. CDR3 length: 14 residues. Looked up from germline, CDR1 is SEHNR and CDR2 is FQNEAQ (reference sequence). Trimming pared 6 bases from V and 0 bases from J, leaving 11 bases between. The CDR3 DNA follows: TGTGCCAGCAGGCCAGACGGAGCTAACTATGGCTACACCTTC. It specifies CASRPDGANYGYTF.

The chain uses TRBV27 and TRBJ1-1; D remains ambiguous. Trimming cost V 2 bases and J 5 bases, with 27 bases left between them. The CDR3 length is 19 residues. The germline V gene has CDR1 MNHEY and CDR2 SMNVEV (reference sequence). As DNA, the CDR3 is TGTGCCAGCAGTTTAACCACCCCCCTGAAGGAGGGTCGGGGTACTGAAGCTTTCTTT. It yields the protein CASSLTTPLKEGRGTEAFF.

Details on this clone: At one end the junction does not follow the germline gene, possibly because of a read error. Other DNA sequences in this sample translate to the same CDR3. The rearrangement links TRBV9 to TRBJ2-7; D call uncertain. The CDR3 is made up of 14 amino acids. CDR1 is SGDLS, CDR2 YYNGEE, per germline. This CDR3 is CASSVGAAPYEQYF. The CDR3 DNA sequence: TGTGCCAGCAGCGTAGGAGCCGCGCCCTACGAGCAATACTTC.

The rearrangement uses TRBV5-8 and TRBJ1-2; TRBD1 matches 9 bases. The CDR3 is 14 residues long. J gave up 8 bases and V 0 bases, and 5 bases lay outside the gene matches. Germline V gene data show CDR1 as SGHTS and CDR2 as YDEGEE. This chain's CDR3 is CASSLGDREGGYTF. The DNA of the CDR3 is TGTGCCAGCAGCTTGGGGGACAGGGAGGGCGGCTACACCTTC.

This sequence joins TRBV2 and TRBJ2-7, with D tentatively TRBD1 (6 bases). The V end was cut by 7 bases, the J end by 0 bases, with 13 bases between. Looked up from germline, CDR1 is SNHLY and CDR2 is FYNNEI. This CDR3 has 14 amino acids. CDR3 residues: CASKDRASSYEQYF. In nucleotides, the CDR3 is TGTGCCAGCAAGGACAGAGCCTCCTCCTACGAGCAGTACTTC. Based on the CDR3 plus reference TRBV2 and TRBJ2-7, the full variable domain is EPEVTQTPSHQVTQMGQEVILRCVPISNHLYFYWYRQILGQKVEFLVSFYNNEISEKSEIFDDQFSVERPDGSNFTLKIRSTKLEDSAMYFCASKDRASSYEQYFGPGTRLTVT.

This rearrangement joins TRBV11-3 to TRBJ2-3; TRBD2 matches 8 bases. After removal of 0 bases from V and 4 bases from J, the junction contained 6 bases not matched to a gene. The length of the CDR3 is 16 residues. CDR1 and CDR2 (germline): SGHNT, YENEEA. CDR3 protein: CASSLDRREGPDTQYF. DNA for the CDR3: TGTGCCAGCAGCTTAGATCGTCGGGAGGGCCCAGATACGCAGTATTTT.

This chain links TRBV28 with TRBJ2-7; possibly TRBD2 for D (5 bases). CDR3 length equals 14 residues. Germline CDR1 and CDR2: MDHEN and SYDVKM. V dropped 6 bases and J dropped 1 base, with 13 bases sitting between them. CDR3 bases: TGTGCCAGCAGAGGGAGCGGTGCGTCCTACGAGCAGTACGTC. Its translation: CASRGSGASYEQYV.

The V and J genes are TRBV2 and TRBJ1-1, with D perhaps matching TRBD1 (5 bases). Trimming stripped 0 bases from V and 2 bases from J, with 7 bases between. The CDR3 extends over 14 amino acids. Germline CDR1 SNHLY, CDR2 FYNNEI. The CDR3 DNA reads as TGTGCCAGCAGTGAAGCGCAGGGAAACACTGAAGCTTTCTTT. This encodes CASSEAQGNTEAFF.

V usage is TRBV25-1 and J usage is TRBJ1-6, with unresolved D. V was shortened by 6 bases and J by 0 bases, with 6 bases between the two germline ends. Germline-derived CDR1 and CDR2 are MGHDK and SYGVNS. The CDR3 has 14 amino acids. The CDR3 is CASRQSSYNSPLHF. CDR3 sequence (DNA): TGTGCCAGCAGACAGAGCTCCTATAATTCACCCCTCCACTTT.

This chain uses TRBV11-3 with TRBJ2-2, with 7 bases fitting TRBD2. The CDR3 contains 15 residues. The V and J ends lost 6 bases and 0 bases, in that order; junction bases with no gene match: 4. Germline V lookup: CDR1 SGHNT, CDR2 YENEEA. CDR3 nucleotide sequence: TGTGCCAGCAGTCCCGCGGGGGCGAACACCGGGGAGCTGTTTTTT. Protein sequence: CASSPAGANTGELFF.

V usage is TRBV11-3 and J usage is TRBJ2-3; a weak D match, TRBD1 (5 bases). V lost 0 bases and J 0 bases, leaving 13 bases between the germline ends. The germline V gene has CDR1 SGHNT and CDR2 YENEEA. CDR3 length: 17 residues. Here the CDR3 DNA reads TGTGCCAGCAGCTTAGATTGGGGCGGCCGTAGCACAGATACGCAGTATTTT. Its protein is CASSLDWGGRSTDTQYF.

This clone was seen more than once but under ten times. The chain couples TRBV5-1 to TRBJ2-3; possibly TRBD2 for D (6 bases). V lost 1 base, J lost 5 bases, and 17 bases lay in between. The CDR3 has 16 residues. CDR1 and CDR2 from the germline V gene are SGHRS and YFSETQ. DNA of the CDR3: TGCGCCAGCAGCTTGCCAGCGGGTGAATCCGGAGATACGCAGTATTTT. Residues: CASSLPAGESGDTQYF.

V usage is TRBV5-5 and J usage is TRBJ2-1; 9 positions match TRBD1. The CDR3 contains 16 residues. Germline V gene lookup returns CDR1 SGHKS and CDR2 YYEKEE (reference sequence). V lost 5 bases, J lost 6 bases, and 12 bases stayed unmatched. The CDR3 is CASRSPGGQGVNEQFF. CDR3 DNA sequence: TGTGCCAGCAGGTCCCCTGGGGGACAGGGCGTCAATGAGCAGTTCTTC. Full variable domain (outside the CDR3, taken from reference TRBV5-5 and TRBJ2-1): DAGVTQSPTHLIKTRGQQVTLRCSPISGHKSVSWYQQVLGQGPQFIFQYYEKEERGRGNFPDRFSARQFPNYSSELNVNALLLGDSALYLCASRSPGGQGVNEQFFGPGTRLTVL.

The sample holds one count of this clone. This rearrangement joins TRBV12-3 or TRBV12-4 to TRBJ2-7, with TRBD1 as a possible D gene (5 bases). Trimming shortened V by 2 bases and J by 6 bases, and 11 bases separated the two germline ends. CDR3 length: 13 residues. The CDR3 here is CASSLLQGGEQYV. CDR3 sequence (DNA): TGTGCCAGCAGTTTATTGCAGGGTGGCGAGCAGTACGTC.

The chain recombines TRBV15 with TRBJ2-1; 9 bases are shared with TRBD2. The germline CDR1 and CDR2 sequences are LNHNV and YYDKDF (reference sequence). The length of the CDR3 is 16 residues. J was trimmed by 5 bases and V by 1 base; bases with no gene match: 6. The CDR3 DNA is TGTGCCACCAGCAGAGGTGGCGGGAGGGCCAACAATGAGCAGTTCTTC. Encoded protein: CATSRGGGRANNEQFF.

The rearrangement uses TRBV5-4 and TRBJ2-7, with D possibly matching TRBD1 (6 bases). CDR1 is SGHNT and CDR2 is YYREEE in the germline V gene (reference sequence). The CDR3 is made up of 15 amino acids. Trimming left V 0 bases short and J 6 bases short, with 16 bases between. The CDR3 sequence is CASSLEGTFSSEQYF. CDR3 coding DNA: TGTGCCAGCAGCTTGGAGGGGACATTTTCCAGCGAGCAGTACTTC.